The rows below give T cell receptor beta chains drawn from one sample of a study of early T cells in non-severe SARS-CoV-2 infection. From the 5' RACE reads, TCRdb called clonotypes with MiXCR, one entry per CDR3 protein. The sample lists about 88,000 distinct CDR3 sequences; under 15% were seen once. Source material: whole blood. The origin of the receptors is an adult who was a healthcare worker with PCR-confirmed SARS-CoV-2 infection or an uninfected control (not recorded which). CDR3s include the opening cysteine and the closing phenylalanine or tryptophan. A D gene is named only where the DNA matches it firmly. Rows may omit the clone size; those that give it use once, few, many or a size class.

D gene	V gene	clone size	J gene	CDR3 DNA	CDR3 protein
.	TRBV7-6	few	TRBJ2-2	TGTGCCAGCAGCTTACTACTGAACACCGGGGAGCTGTTTTTT	CASSLLLNTGELFF
TRBD1	TRBV27	many	TRBJ2-6	TGTGCCAGCATGCCTCCAATCAGACAGGGAGTGACTGGGGCCAACGTCCTGACTTTC	CASMPPIRQGVTGANVLTF
.	TRBV7-8	few	TRBJ1-5	TGTGCCAGCAGCTTTGAAGGGAGGGATCAGCCCCAGCATTTT	CASSFEGRDQPQHF
.	TRBV21-1	.	TRBJ2-7	TGTGCCAGCAGCAAATCGGGGACGACGAACGAGCAGTACTTC	CASSKSGTTNEQYF
TRBD1	TRBV6-5	.	TRBJ1-4	TGTGCCAGCAGTTCACGACAGGGAGGAGCAAAACTGTTTTTT	CASSSRQGGAKLFF
.	TRBV5-1	few	TRBJ1-2	TGCGCCAGCAGCCCCATGGGGGGAACTGAGGGCTACACCTTC	CASSPMGGTEGYTF
.	TRBV3-1	.	TRBJ2-2	TGTGCCAGCAGCCGCCCTTCCGCCACCGGGGAGCTGTTTTTT	CASSRPSATGELFF
.	TRBV6-6	.	TRBJ1-3	TGTGCCAGCAGAAACGACAGGAGTTCTGGAAACACCATATATTTT	CASRNDRSSGNTIYF
.	TRBV2	few	TRBJ1-1	TGTGCCACTCAGGAGAACCTAGGAAACACTGAAGCTTTCTTT	CATQENLGNTEAFF
.	TRBV7-9	.	TRBJ2-3	TGTGCCAGCAGCGATTTGCAGGTCATGACAGATACGCAGTATTTT	CASSDLQVMTDTQYF
.	TRBV20-1	.	TRBJ2-5	TGCAGTGCTAGATTGGGCAGGGCTGAGACCCAGTACTTC	CSARLGRAETQYF
.	TRBV30	.	TRBJ1-1	TGTGCCTGGAGCGGGGTTGGCACTGAAGCTTTCTTT	CAWSGVGTEAFF
.	TRBV6-2/TRBV6-3	few	TRBJ2-6	TGTGCCAGCAGTCTTGGCTGGGTTGGGGCCAACGTCCTGACTTTC	CASSLGWVGANVLTF
TRBD1	TRBV20-1	.	TRBJ1-6	TGCAGTGCTAGAGTAGAGGGACAGAATAATTCACCCCTCCACTTT	CSARVEGQNNSPLHF
.	TRBV6-5	once	TRBJ2-1	TGTGCCAGCAGTTACCGACAGGTACCTTATAACAATGAGCAGTTCTTC	CASSYRQVPYNNEQFF
.	TRBV7-6	few	TRBJ2-2	TGTGCCAGCAGCTTAAAACCGACCGGGGAGCTGTTTTTT	CASSLKPTGELFF